This entry lists 17 T cell receptor beta chains sequenced from one sample in a study of STAT5B mutations in CD4+ large granular lymphocyte leukemia. Profiled with immunoSEQ multiplex PCR; TCRdb holds only in-frame clones, not every one. Of about 29,000 clones detected, around four fifths appear once; the ten largest clones hold 5.5% to 7.5%. Material: CD4+ T cells from blood buffy coats. These receptors were taken from a human donor in good health.

This clone was seen just once. V usage is TRBV5-5 and J usage is TRBJ2-7; perhaps TRBD2 as D (6 bases). Per the germline V gene, CDR1 is SGHKS and CDR2 is YYEKEE (reference sequence). The CDR3 consists of 19 residues. V was trimmed by 0 bases and J by 4 bases, leaving 26 bases between them. CDR3 nucleotides: TGTGCCAGCAGCTTGGGGACTGCGGGGATTCCAACTGCCGGATACGAGCAGTACTTC. Translated, it gives CASSLGTAGIPTAGYEQYF.

This chain connects TRBV2 to TRBJ2-7, with 11 nucleotides matching TRBD2. This CDR3 has 15 amino acids. The J segment lost 5 bases and the V segment lost 5 bases, leaving 8 bases of the junction unmatched. CDR1 is SNHLY and CDR2 is FYNNEI in the germline V gene. CDR3 in DNA: TGTGCCAGCAGTAAAAATAGCGGGGGGGGCCACGAGCAGTACTTC. Amino acid sequence: CASSKNSGGGHEQYF.

V and J are TRBV6-4 and TRBJ2-4; D remains ambiguous. From germline, CDR1 is MRHNA and CDR2 SNTAGT. This CDR3 has 13 amino acids. Trimming left V 0 bases short and J 6 bases short, with 6 bases between. CDR3 protein: CASSDSALNIQYF. CDR3 nucleotide sequence: TGTGCCAGCAGTGACTCGGCGCTAAACATTCAGTACTTC.

The chain links TRBV6-5 to TRBJ1-2; D gene unclear. V was cut by 6 bases and J by 4 bases, with 9 bases left in between. CDR1 is MNHEY and CDR2 is SVGAGI in the germline V gene. The CDR3 runs 12 residues. The CDR3 nucleotides read TGTGCCAGCAGCGGTACCGGCTATGGCTACACCTTC. Translation gives CASSGTGYGYTF.

The chain employs TRBV18 and TRBJ2-2; TRBD1 might be the D (6 bases). The ends were cut back, 3 bases at V and 6 bases at J, with 17 bases in the middle. CDR3 length equals 16 residues. The V gene's germline CDR1 is KGHSH and CDR2 LQKENI. CDR3 protein: CASSPPVGGRAGELFF. DNA for the CDR3: TGTGCCAGCTCACCCCCAGTTGGGGGCCGGGCCGGGGAGCTGTTTTTT.

The rearrangement joins TRBV4-3 to TRBJ1-4, with TRBD1 matching over 7 bases. The CDR3 is 15 residues long. The V and J ends lost 4 bases and 4 bases, in that order; junction bases with no gene match: 6. Germline CDR1 LGHNA, CDR2 YSLEER. CDR3 DNA: TGCGCCAGCAGCCGTGGGACAGTTCATAATGAAAAACTGTTTTTT. It encodes CASSRGTVHNEKLFF.

This clone appeared a few times. The chain links TRBV4-2 to TRBJ1-1; tentatively, D is TRBD1 (5 bases). This CDR3 contains 16 residues. V lost 4 bases to trimming and J lost 1 base, with 16 bases between them. CDR1 and CDR2 from the germline V gene are LGHNA and YNFKEQ. As DNA, the CDR3 is TGTGCCAGCAGCCTACACCGGGACGGGGGGAACACTGAAGCTTTCTTT. Protein product: CASSLHRDGGNTEAFF.

The chain carries TRBV5-1 and TRBJ2-2; D is perhaps TRBD1 or TRBD2 (5 bases each). The CDR3 has 15 residues. Trimming stripped 0 bases from V and 3 bases from J, with 9 bases between. The germline V gene encodes CDR1 SGHRS and CDR2 YFSETQ. Written as DNA, the CDR3 is TGCGCCAGCAGCTTGGCCGGGGCGGACACCGGGGAGCTGTTTTTT. Translating gives CASSLAGADTGELFF. Full variable domain (rest looked up from reference TRBV5-1 and TRBJ2-2): KAGVTQTPRYLIKTRGQQVTLSCSPISGHRSVSWYQQTPGQGLQFLFEYFSETQRNKGNFPGRFSGRQFSNSRSEMNVSTLELGDSALYLCASSLAGADTGELFFGEGSRLTVL.

The chain joins TRBV7-2 to TRBJ2-1; 10 bases match TRBD2. Trimming removed 1 base from V and 6 bases from J; junction bases left unmatched: 3. CDR1 is SGHTA and CDR2 is FQGNSA in the germline V gene. This CDR3 has 15 residues. The CDR3 DNA reads TGTGCCAGCAGCTTAGAGCGGGGGGGCCCCAATGAGCAGTTCTTC. It specifies CASSLERGGPNEQFF.

The chain carries TRBV5-1 and TRBJ2-7; TRBD1 aligns across 8 bases. The V and J ends lost 4 bases and 3 bases, in that order; junction bases with no gene match: 3. The CDR3 sequence is 13 residues long. From germline, CDR1 is SGHRS and CDR2 YFSETQ. In DNA, the CDR3 is TGCGCCAGCAGCCCAACAGGGGGCTACGAGCAGTACGTC. This codes for CASSPTGGYEQYV.

The chain carries TRBV7-2 and TRBJ2-1; D could derive from TRBD1 or TRBD2 (5 bases each). This CDR3 comprises 15 residues. The germline V and J ends were trimmed by 5 bases and 6 bases, with 17 bases remaining between them. CDR1 SGHTA and CDR2 FQGNSA come from the germline V gene. This CDR3 reads CASSPGTPRRNEQFF. DNA for the CDR3: TGTGCCAGCAGCCCCGGGACCCCCCGACGCAATGAGCAGTTCTTC. Full variable domain (remainder filled in from reference TRBV7-2 and TRBJ2-1): GAGVSQSPSNKVTEKGKDVELRCDPISGHTALYWYRQSLGQGLEFLIYFQGNSAPDKSGLPSDRFSAERTGGSVSTLTIQRTQQEDSAVYLCASSPGTPRRNEQFFGPGTRLTVL.

This chain joins TRBV27 and TRBJ2-1, with 10 positions matching TRBD2. Germline CDR1 is MNHEY and CDR2 is SMNVEV (reference sequence). The CDR3 runs 16 residues. The V segment lost 5 bases and the J segment 1 base; nucleotides outside the gene matches: 5. The DNA for the CDR3 is TGTGCCAGCAGTCGAGAAGCGGGGGGGTCCTACAATGAGCAGTTCTTC. It specifies CASSREAGGSYNEQFF.

CDR3 in amino acids: CAISEGSDTQYF. In DNA, the CDR3 is TGTGCCATCAGTGAGGGGTCCGATACGCAGTATTTT. The V call is TRBV10-3, the J call TRBJ2-3; no firm D call. The germline V and J ends were trimmed by 2 bases and 6 bases, with 6 bases remaining between them. CDR3 length equals 12 residues. Germline CDR1 reads ENHRY; CDR2 reads SYGVKD.

The chain joins TRBV5-1 to TRBJ1-1; weak D call: TRBD1 (5 bases). Germline V CDR1 and CDR2: SGHRS, YFSETQ. The V and J ends lost 0 bases and 4 bases respectively, with 16 bases between them. The length of the CDR3 is 16 residues. This chain's CDR3 is CASSLGGATETTEAFF. In DNA, the CDR3 is TGCGCCAGCAGCTTGGGTGGGGCCACAGAAACCACTGAAGCTTTCTTT.

The rearrangement joins TRBV6-4 to TRBJ2-7; D tentatively fits TRBD1 or TRBD2 (6 bases each). Germline V lookup: CDR1 MRHNA, CDR2 SNTAGT. This CDR3 region has 17 residues. Trimming left V 9 bases short and J 3 bases short, with 27 bases between. For the CDR3, the DNA is TGTGCCAGGCCGGGGGACACGGGGAATTTGGTCAACTACGAGCAGTACTTC. The encoded protein is CARPGDTGNLVNYEQYF.

The chain uses TRBV7-2 and TRBJ1-5; no clear D gene. The CDR3 covers 14 residues. CDR1 SGHTA and CDR2 FQGNSA come from the germline V gene. Trimming pared 2 bases from V and 5 bases from J, leaving 10 bases between. CDR3 region: CASSLKGRDQPQHF. In DNA form, the CDR3 reads TGTGCCAGCAGCTTAAAAGGTCGGGATCAGCCCCAGCATTTT. Variable domain in full (rest from reference TRBV7-2 and TRBJ1-5): GAGVSQSPSNKVTEKGKDVELRCDPISGHTALYWYRQSLGQGLEFLIYFQGNSAPDKSGLPSDRFSAERTGGSVSTLTIQRTQQEDSAVYLCASSLKGRDQPQHFGDGTRLSIL.

This clone was seen a handful of times. The chain joins TRBV7-9 to TRBJ1-2; 8 positions agree with TRBD1. V trimming: 8 bases; J trimming: 8 bases; junction bases outside the gene matches: 7. The germline V gene has CDR1 SEHNR and CDR2 FQNEAQ (reference sequence). CDR3 length equals 12 residues. The CDR3 sequence is CASGGTGGGYTF. CDR3 coding DNA: TGTGCCAGCGGAGGGACAGGAGGAGGCTACACCTTC.